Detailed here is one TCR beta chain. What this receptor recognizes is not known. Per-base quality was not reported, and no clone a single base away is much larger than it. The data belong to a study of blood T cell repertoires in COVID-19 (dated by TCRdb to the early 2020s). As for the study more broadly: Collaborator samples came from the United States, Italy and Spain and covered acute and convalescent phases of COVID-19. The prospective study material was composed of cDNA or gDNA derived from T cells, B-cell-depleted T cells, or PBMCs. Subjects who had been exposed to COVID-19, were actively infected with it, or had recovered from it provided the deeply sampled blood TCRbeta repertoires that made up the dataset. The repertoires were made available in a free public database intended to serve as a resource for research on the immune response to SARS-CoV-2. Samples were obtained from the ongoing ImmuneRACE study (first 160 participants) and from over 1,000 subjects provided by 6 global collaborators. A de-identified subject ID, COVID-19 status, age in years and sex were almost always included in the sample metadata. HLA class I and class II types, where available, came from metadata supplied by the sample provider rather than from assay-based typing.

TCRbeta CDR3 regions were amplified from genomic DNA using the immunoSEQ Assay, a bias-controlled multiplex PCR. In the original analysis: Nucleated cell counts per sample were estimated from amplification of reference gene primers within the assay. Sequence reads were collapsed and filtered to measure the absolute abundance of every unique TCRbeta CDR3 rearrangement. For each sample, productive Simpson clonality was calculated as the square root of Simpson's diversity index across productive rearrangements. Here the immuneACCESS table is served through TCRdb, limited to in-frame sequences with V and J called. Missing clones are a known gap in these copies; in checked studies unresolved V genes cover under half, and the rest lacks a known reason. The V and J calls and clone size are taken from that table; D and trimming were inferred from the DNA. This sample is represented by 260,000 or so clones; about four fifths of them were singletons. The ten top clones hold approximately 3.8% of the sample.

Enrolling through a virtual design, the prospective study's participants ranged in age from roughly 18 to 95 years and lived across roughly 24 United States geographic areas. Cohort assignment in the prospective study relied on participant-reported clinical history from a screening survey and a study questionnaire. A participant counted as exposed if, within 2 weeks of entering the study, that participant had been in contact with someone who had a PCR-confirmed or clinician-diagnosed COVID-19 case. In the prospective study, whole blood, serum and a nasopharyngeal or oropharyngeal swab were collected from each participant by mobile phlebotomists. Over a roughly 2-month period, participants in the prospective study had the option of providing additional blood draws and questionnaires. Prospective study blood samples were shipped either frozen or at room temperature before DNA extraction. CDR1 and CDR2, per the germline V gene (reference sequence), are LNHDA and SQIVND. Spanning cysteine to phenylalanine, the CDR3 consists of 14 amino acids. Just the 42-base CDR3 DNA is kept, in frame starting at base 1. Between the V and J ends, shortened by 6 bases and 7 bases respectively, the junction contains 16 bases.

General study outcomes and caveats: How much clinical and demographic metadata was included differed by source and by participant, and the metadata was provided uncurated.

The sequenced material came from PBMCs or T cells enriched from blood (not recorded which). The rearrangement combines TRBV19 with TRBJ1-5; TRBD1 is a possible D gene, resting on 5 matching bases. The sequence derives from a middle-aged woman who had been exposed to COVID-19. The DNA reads TGTGCCAGTAGCCTCTTGTCAGGGAGGCAGCCCCAGCATTTT. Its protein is CASSLLSGRQPQHF.